A single sample gave rise to the 25 T cell receptor beta chains below, sequenced in a study of blood T cells in healthy people across ages. A sample-barcoded 5' primer and a J-beta primer mix were used in a second PCR of about 7 to 11 cycles. TCRdb recomputed calls from the 5' RACE reads with MiXCR, one row per CDR3 protein. The data contain about 800,000 distinct CDR3 sequences, 58% of them singletons. The sequencing input was blood. These receptors came from a man aged 25 to 45 in good health.

This chain uses TRBV6-5 with TRBJ2-7, with D possibly TRBD2 on 5 matching bases. The length of the CDR3 is 12 residues. CDR1 and CDR2 from the germline V gene are MNHEY and SVGAGI. The V end was cut by 5 bases, the J end by 7 bases, with 12 bases between. The CDR3 loop reads CASSILDGEQYF. The DNA for the CDR3 is TGTGCCAGCAGTATACTAGATGGGGAGCAGTACTTC.

The chain employs TRBV20-1 and TRBJ2-7, with 7 bases fitting TRBD1. With the DNA end fitting TRBJ2-5 better, the J assignment may be wrong. Germline V gene data show CDR1 as DFQATT and CDR2 as SNEGSKA (reference sequence). The CDR3 runs to 14 residues. CDR3 protein: CSAGVPGTAETQYF. CDR3 bases: TGCAGTGCTGGAGTACCCGGGACAGCCGAGACCCAGTACTTC.

This clonotype came up a few times. The genes are TRBV5-1 and TRBJ2-1; D gene unclear. The CDR3 loop spans 12 amino acids. V gave up 7 bases and J gave up 0 bases, with 5 bases separating them. From germline, CDR1 is SGHRS and CDR2 YFSETQ. DNA for the CDR3: TGCGCCAGCGCAGGCTCCTACAATGAGCAGTTCTTC. Its protein is CASAGSYNEQFF. The entire variable domain, with the rest obtained from reference TRBV5-1 and TRBJ2-1, is as follows: KAGVTQTPRYLIKTRGQQVTLSCSPISGHRSVSWYQQTPGQGLQFLFEYFSETQRNKGNFPGRFSGRQFSNSRSEMNVSTLELGDSALYLCASAGSYNEQFFGPGTRLTVL.

The chain carries TRBV19 and TRBJ2-7; D is perhaps TRBD1 (5 bases). Trimming stripped 4 bases from V and 3 bases from J, with 19 bases between. Per the germline V gene, CDR1 is LNHDA and CDR2 is SQIVND (reference sequence). The CDR3 is 16 residues long. DNA for the CDR3: TGTGCCAGTAGTAAGGGGCGACCAGAGCTGATCTACGAGCAGTACTTC. Translated, it gives CASSKGRPELIYEQYF.

CDR3 protein: CASSGRSREETQYF. CDR3 bases: TGTGCCAGCAGTGGAAGGAGCAGGGAAGAGACCCAGTACTTC. This chain links TRBV2 with TRBJ2-7; tentative D call: TRBD1 (5 bases). The J call is uncertain, as TRBJ2-5 better fits the DNA end. The CDR3 has 14 residues. Looked up from germline, CDR1 is SNHLY and CDR2 is FYNNEI.

V and J are TRBV7-2 and TRBJ1-2; no reliable D call. CDR1 and CDR2 (germline): SGHTA, FQGNSA. Trimming shortened V by 3 bases and J by 4 bases, and 18 bases separated the two germline ends. The CDR3 covers 16 residues. CDR3 in amino acids: CASSFSMGIPAYGYTF. The CDR3 DNA reads as TGTGCCAGCAGCTTCTCTATGGGGATTCCCGCCTATGGCTACACCTTC.

This clonotype was seen more than once but under ten times. V is TRBV7-8 and J is TRBJ2-2; D not resolved. V shed 3 bases and J shed 1 base, with 3 bases lying between them. CDR1 is SGHVS, CDR2 FQNEAQ, per germline. The CDR3 has 13 residues. CDR3 protein: CASSFGNTGELFF. CDR3 nucleotides: TGTGCCAGCAGCTTCGGGAACACCGGGGAGCTGTTTTTT.

This chain connects TRBV7-2 to TRBJ2-7, with 7 bases aligning to TRBD2. The V and J ends lost 4 bases and 0 bases, in that order; junction bases with no gene match: 3. CDR1 SGHTA and CDR2 FQGNSA come from the germline V gene. The CDR3 is made up of 14 amino acids. In DNA, the CDR3 is TGTGCCAGCAGCTCCAGCGGGAACTCCTACGAGCAGTACTTC. This codes for CASSSSGNSYEQYF. Drawing the rest from reference TRBV7-2 and TRBJ2-7, the complete variable domain is GAGVSQSPSNKVTEKGKDVELRCDPISGHTALYWYRQSLGQGLEFLIYFQGNSAPDKSGLPSDRFSAERTGGSVSTLTIQRTQQEDSAVYLCASSSSGNSYEQYFGPGTRLTVT.

This clonotype was found a few times. V usage is TRBV7-2 and J usage is TRBJ2-3; no clear D. Trimming took 1 base from V and 4 from J, leaving 9 bases between them. CDR3 length equals 14 residues. Germline CDR1 is SGHTA and CDR2 is FQGNSA. In DNA form, the CDR3 reads TGTGCCAGCAGCTTAGGCGAGGCCTCAGATACGCAGTATTTT. Translating it yields CASSLGEASDTQYF. The variable domain in full, with the rest retrieved from reference TRBV7-2 and TRBJ2-3, is GAGVSQSPSNKVTEKGKDVELRCDPISGHTALYWYRQSLGQGLEFLIYFQGNSAPDKSGLPSDRFSAERTGGSVSTLTIQRTQQEDSAVYLCASSLGEASDTQYFGPGTRLTVL.

CDR3 bases: TGCAGTGCTAGAGATTCCCGGCTAGCGTCTTGGAATGAGCAGTTCTTC. Its translation: CSARDSRLASWNEQFF. The chain uses TRBV20-1 and TRBJ2-1; perhaps TRBD2 as D (6 bases). Trimming cost V 0 bases and J 7 bases, with 19 bases left between them. Per germline, CDR1 DFQATT and CDR2 SNEGSKA (reference sequence). The CDR3 is 16 residues long.

The V gene is TRBV5-1, the J gene TRBJ2-4, with a possible D match to TRBD2 (7 bases). Germline CDR1 SGHRS, CDR2 YFSETQ. The CDR3 length is 20 residues. Trimming took 0 bases from V and 2 from J, leaving 24 bases between them. CDR3 sequence reads: CASSLGTAGRLLGTKNIQYF. The CDR3 bases are TGCGCCAGCAGCTTGGGGACAGCGGGAAGACTTCTAGGAACCAAAAACATTCAGTACTTC.

The gene calls are TRBV27 and TRBJ2-1; D might be TRBD1 or TRBD2, each matching 5 bases. Per germline, CDR1 MNHEY and CDR2 SMNVEV (reference sequence). Trimming took 5 bases from V and 6 from J, leaving 14 bases between them. This CDR3 has 14 residues. The CDR3 reads CASSIRDPSNEQFF. The CDR3, as DNA: TGTGCCAGCAGTATCCGGGACCCAAGCAATGAGCAGTTCTTC.

The chain couples TRBV6-1 to TRBJ1-2; a possible D gene is TRBD1 (5 bases). This CDR3 comprises 10 residues. V was cut by 10 bases and J by 8 bases, with 11 bases left in between. Germline CDR1 reads MNHNS; CDR2 reads SASEGT. CDR3 coding DNA: TGTGCCACCACAGGCGCCGGCTACACCTTC. This translates into CATTGAGYTF.

J is TRBJ2-1 and V is TRBV6-5, with a tentative D call TRBD1 (6 bases). This CDR3 has 14 amino acids. The germline gives CDR1 MNHEY, CDR2 SVGAGI. The V end was cut by 6 bases, the J end by 0 bases, with 9 bases between. The DNA for the CDR3 is TGTGCCAGCAGGGGGGCAACCTCCTACAATGAGCAGTTCTTC. Its protein is CASRGATSYNEQFF.

The chain combines TRBV6-6 with TRBJ1-4; D is unresolved. CDR1 is MNHNY and CDR2 is SVGAGI in the germline V gene (reference sequence). Trimming pared 2 bases from V and 13 bases from J, leaving 14 bases between. CDR3 size: 13 residues. The CDR3 loop is CASSYVSPKALFF. CDR3 nucleotide sequence: TGTGCCAGCAGTTACGTATCCCCCAAGGCACTGTTTTTT.

This clonotype was seen only a few times. This chain links TRBV29-1 with TRBJ2-7, with 7 nucleotides matching TRBD1. The germline V gene has CDR1 SQVTM and CDR2 ANQGSEA. CDR3 length equals 13 residues. Unmatched junction bases numbered 6, after V lost 4 bases and J lost 3 bases. The CDR3 reads CSVAETGSYEQYF. CDR3 coding DNA: TGCAGCGTTGCTGAGACAGGGAGCTACGAGCAGTACTTC.

The V and J genes are TRBV6-5 and TRBJ2-7; D might be TRBD2 (5 bases). The J call may be wrong; the DNA end is better matched by TRBJ2-5. Germline CDR1 reads MNHEY; CDR2 reads SVGAGI. The CDR3 spans 14 residues. CDR3 nucleotides: TGTGCCAGCAGGGCCTCTTTTGGCGGGGAGACCCAGTACTTC. Translation: CASRASFGGETQYF.

This clonotype was detected a few times. The chain recombines TRBV7-2 with TRBJ1-1, with TRBD1 matching 7 bases. Trimming cost V 5 bases and J 6 bases; bases outside gene matches: 9. CDR3 length: 14 amino acids. CDR1 and CDR2 (germline): SGHTA, FQGNSA. The CDR3 DNA follows: TGTGCCAGCAGCCCCCGACAGGGATCGCCTGAAGCTTTCTTT. Translating gives CASSPRQGSPEAFF.

This clonotype has just a few counts. The rearrangement joins TRBV12-3 or TRBV12-4 to TRBJ2-4, with 7 bases identical to TRBD1. The CDR3 has 14 amino acids. The V and J ends lost 3 bases and 4 bases, in that order; junction bases with no gene match: 3. Here the CDR3 reads CASSFGTVKNIQYF. The CDR3 DNA sequence: TGTGCCAGCAGTTTTGGGACAGTTAAAAACATTCAGTACTTC.

This chain connects TRBV7-3 to TRBJ2-2, with 7 bases fitting TRBD1. This CDR3 has 18 amino acids. Trimming cost V 1 base and J 0 bases; bases outside gene matches: 8. Germline assignment: CDR1 SGHTA and CDR2 FQGTGA. The CDR3 loop reads CASSLKPLDRSNTGELFF. Here the CDR3 DNA reads TGTGCCAGCAGCTTAAAACCCCTGGACAGGTCGAACACCGGGGAGCTGTTTTTT.

The chain combines TRBV12-5 with TRBJ2-5, with D maybe TRBD1 (6 bases). Per germline, CDR1 LGHNT and CDR2 FRNRAP. This CDR3 region has 15 residues. V was trimmed by 1 base and J by 1 base, leaving 10 bases between them. The CDR3, as DNA: TGTGCTAGTGGTTTGGGACAGGAGACCCAAGAGACCCAGTACTTC. It is translated as CASGLGQETQETQYF.

The V gene is TRBV5-6, the J gene TRBJ2-7; TRBD1 aligns across 8 bases. In germline, CDR1 is SGHDT, CDR2 YYEEEE. The V and J ends lost 0 bases and 0 bases, in that order; junction bases with no gene match: 5. This CDR3 region has 16 residues. CDR3 region: CASSLVRDRGSYEQYF. CDR3 nucleotides: TGTGCCAGCAGCTTGGTCCGAGACAGGGGCTCCTACGAGCAGTACTTC. The whole variable domain, remainder taken from reference TRBV5-6 and TRBJ2-7, is DAGVTQSPTHLIKTRGQQVTLRCSPKSGHDTVSWYQQALGQGPQFIFQYYEEEERQRGNFPDRFSGHQFPNYSSELNVNALLLGDSALYLCASSLVRDRGSYEQYFGPGTRLTVT.

This chain links TRBV25-1 with TRBJ1-2, with TRBD1 matching over 8 bases. Germline V lookup: CDR1 MGHDK, CDR2 SYGVNS. Germline trimming cut 6 bases from V and 6 bases from J; bases unmatched to any gene: 9. The CDR3 covers 14 residues. The CDR3 nucleotides read TGTGCCAGCAGCAGGACAGGGACCTTAAATGGCTACACCTTC. Amino acids: CASSRTGTLNGYTF.

The rearrangement uses TRBV20-1 and TRBJ2-3; tentatively, D is TRBD2 (5 bases). Germline CDR1 is DFQATT and CDR2 is SNEGSKA (reference sequence). The CDR3 loop spans 14 amino acids. Trimming removed 5 bases from V and 3 bases from J, with 15 bases in between. The CDR3 is CSALRVFRTDTQYF. The CDR3, as DNA: TGCAGTGCTTTGAGGGTCTTTAGAACAGATACGCAGTATTTT.

Turning to this clonotype: Given a much more abundant clone one base away, this may be a read error. The chain has TRBV20-1 and TRBJ2-1; D could derive from TRBD1 or TRBD2 (5 bases each). Per germline, CDR1 DFQATT and CDR2 SNEGSKA (reference sequence). V was trimmed by 3 bases and J by 5 bases, leaving 14 bases between them. The CDR3 sequence is 14 residues long. In DNA form, the CDR3 reads TGCAGTGCTAGGACCGGGACGGTGAACAATGAGCAGTTCTTC. This encodes CSARTGTVNNEQFF.